The entry that follows covers one TCR beta chain sequence. Its antigen is unidentified. This record comes from a study of Graves' ophthalmopathy and Graves' hyperthyroidism. Across the study: The term stable hyperthyroidism indicated an absence of ophthalmopathy within 18 months of follow-up.

The CDR3 length is 15 residues. After removal of 6 bases from V and 3 bases from J, the junction contained 10 bases not matched to a gene. The V gene's germline CDR1 is SGHRS and CDR2 YFSETQ. Findings of the study overall: Most expanded clonotypes from thyroid (those above 0.001 frequency) were also found in blood.

Using RNA transcripts, the TCR beta CDR3 regions were amplified. An opening RT-PCR round employed HTBI primers and preceded a second-round multiplex PCR. MiXCR was run by TCRdb on the multiplex PCR reads, yielding one entry per CDR3 protein. Of around 1.1 million distinct CDR3 sequences listed, 35% to 45% are singletons. The gene calls are TRBV5-1 and TRBJ2-7; the match to TRBD1 covers 9 bases. The sample was peripheral blood or thyroid tissue (not recorded which). The origin of this receptor is an adult man with Graves' hyperthyroidism. CDR3 bases: TGCGCCAGCAACCCCTTCGGACAGGGGAACTACGAGCAGTACTTC. It is translated as CASNPFGQGNYEQYF.